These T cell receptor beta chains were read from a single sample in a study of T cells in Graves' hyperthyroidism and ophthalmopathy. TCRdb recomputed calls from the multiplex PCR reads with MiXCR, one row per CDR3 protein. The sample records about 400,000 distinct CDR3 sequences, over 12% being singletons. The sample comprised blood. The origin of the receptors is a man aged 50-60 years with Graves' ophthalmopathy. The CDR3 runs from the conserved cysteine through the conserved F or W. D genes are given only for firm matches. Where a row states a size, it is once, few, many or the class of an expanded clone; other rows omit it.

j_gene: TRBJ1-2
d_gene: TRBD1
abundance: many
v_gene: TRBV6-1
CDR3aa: CASSLNRQGLSYGYTF
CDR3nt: TGTGCCAGCAGTTTAAATAGACAGGGGCTCAGCTATGGCTACACCTTC

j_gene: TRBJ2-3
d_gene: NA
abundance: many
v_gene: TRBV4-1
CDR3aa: CASSQGAEDTQYF
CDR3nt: TGCGCCAGCAGCCAAGGGGCGGAAGATACGCAGTATTTT

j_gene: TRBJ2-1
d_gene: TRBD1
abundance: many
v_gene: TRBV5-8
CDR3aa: CASSTQSPTGDEQFF
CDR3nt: TGTGCCAGCAGCACCCAATCACCCACAGGGGATGAGCAGTTCTTC

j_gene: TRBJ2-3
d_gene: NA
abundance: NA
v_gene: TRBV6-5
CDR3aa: CASSYRARSDTQYF
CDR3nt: TGTGCCAGCAGTTACCGAGCTCGGTCAGATACGCAGTATTTT

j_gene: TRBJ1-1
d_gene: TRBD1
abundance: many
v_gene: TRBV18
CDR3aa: CASSPPDRKKKTEAFF
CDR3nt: TGTGCCAGCTCACCACCGGACAGGAAGAAGAAGACTGAAGCTTTCTTT

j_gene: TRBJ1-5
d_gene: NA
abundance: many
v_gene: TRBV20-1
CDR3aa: CSARDPQNQPQHF
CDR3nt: TGCAGTGCTAGAGATCCACAAAATCAGCCCCAGCATTTT

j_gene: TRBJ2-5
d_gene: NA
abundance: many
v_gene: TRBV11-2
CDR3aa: CASSHSPETETQYF
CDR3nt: TGTGCCAGCAGCCACTCTCCAGAAACGGAGACCCAGTACTTC

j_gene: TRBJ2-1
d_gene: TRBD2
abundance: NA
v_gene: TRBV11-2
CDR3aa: CASSSTTGTSFYNEQFF
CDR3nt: TGTGCCAGCAGCTCTACCACCGGGACTAGCTTCTACAATGAGCAGTTCTTC

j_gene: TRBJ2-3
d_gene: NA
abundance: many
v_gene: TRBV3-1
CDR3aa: CASSQFSSGYSDTQYF
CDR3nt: TGTGCCAGCAGCCAATTCTCCAGCGGGTACTCAGATACGCAGTATTTT

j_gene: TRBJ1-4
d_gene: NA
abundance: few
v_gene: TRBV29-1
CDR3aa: CSVVPLGRPNEKLFF
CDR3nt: TGCAGCGTTGTGCCTTTAGGGCGGCCTAATGAAAAACTGTTTTTT